Listed here are 20 T cell receptor beta chains from one sample, sequenced in a study of spatial heterogeneity in lung cancer. The sample's time point: sample taken at primary tumor resection. No cells were sorted before sequencing. The whole RNA sequenced was extracted from tumor, nontumor lung or frozen PBMC. TCRdb re-called the 5' RACE reads with MiXCR, one entry per CDR3 protein. The repertoire holds 36,000 or so distinct CDR3 sequences, with roughly 5.5% as singletons. Sequencing used PBMCs, obtained at surgery. These receptor sequences come from a female donor with early-stage non-small cell lung cancer.

There are many counts of this clonotype. The chain uses TRBV28 and TRBJ2-5; 7 bases are a match to TRBD2. Germline V CDR1 and CDR2: MDHEN, SYDVKM. The CDR3 contains 14 residues. V dropped 7 bases and J dropped 5; count of bases not matched to a gene: 10. The CDR3 region is CASTMTSSGETQYF. CDR3 bases: TGTGCCAGCACCATGACTAGCTCGGGCGAGACCCAGTACTTC.

This clonotype was picked up many times. The V gene is TRBV14, the J gene TRBJ2-1; 9 bases match TRBD2. Germline assignment: CDR1 SGHDN and CDR2 FVKESK. V lost 4 bases and J lost 4; bases outside the gene matches: 5. The length of the CDR3 is 15 residues. The CDR3 nucleotides are TGTGCCAGCAGCCGGGAGGCGGGAGGGTACAATGAGCAGTTCTTC. Translated, it gives CASSREAGGYNEQFF.

This clonotype was detected many times. The V gene is TRBV5-5, the J gene TRBJ2-7; 7 bases map to TRBD2. Germline V gene sequence: CDR1 SGHKS, CDR2 YYEKEE (reference sequence). Unmatched junction bases numbered 11, after V lost 6 bases and J lost 5 bases. The CDR3 sequence is 14 residues long. This CDR3 reads CASKPGGRSHEQYF. In DNA, the CDR3 is TGTGCCAGCAAGCCGGGGGGAAGAAGCCACGAGCAGTACTTC. Filled out from reference TRBV5-5 and TRBJ2-7, the complete variable domain reads DAGVTQSPTHLIKTRGQQVTLRCSPISGHKSVSWYQQVLGQGPQFIFQYYEKEERGRGNFPDRFSARQFPNYSSELNVNALLLGDSALYLCASKPGGRSHEQYFGPGTRLTVT.

At least ten counts were recorded for this clonotype. V gene TRBV3-1 combines with J gene TRBJ2-1; perhaps TRBD2 as D (5 bases). V was trimmed by 1 base and J by 2 bases, leaving 9 bases between them. The CDR3 runs 15 residues. The V gene's germline CDR1 is LGHDT and CDR2 YNNKEL (reference sequence). CDR3 coding DNA: TGTGCCAGCAGCCAAGTATCTAGCACCTACAATGAGCAGTTCTTC. Translating gives CASSQVSSTYNEQFF.

This clonotype was found many times. The V and J genes are TRBV3-1 and TRBJ2-7; D gene uncertain. This CDR3 contains 14 residues. V lost 2 bases and J lost 0, with 8 bases in between. Germline CDR1 and CDR2: LGHDT and YNNKEL (reference sequence). CDR3 loop: CASSQRVSSYEQYF. Written as DNA, the CDR3 is TGTGCCAGCAGCCAACGGGTAAGCTCCTACGAGCAGTACTTC.

This clonotype was seen many times. The chain combines TRBV3-1 with TRBJ2-5, with TRBD1 as a possible D gene (5 bases). CDR1 is LGHDT and CDR2 is YNNKEL in the germline V gene (reference sequence). The CDR3 is 18 residues long. V was trimmed by 2 bases and J by 1 base, leaving 20 bases between them. In DNA form, the CDR3 reads TGTGCCAGCAGCCAATTTAGAAGACAGAAACTTCTCCAAGAGACCCAGTACTTC. It yields the protein CASSQFRRQKLLQETQYF.

The gene calls are TRBV5-1 and TRBJ1-1, with 11 bases matching TRBD1. This CDR3 is 15 amino acids long. With V trimmed by 0 bases and J by 4 bases, 2 bases remained unmatched. Germline CDR1 is SGHRS and CDR2 is YFSETQ. The CDR3 region is CASSLAGTGGTEAFF. CDR3 bases: TGCGCCAGCAGCTTGGCCGGGACAGGGGGCACTGAAGCTTTCTTT. Based on the CDR3 plus reference TRBV5-1 and TRBJ1-1, the full variable domain is KAGVTQTPRYLIKTRGQQVTLSCSPISGHRSVSWYQQTPGQGLQFLFEYFSETQRNKGNFPGRFSGRQFSNSRSEMNVSTLELGDSALYLCASSLAGTGGTEAFFGQGTRLTVV.

This clonotype has at least ten counts. The V call is TRBV7-9, the J call TRBJ1-1; D is unclear. The V end was cut by 2 bases, the J end by 4 bases, with 8 bases between. This CDR3 contains 13 residues. Germline assignment: CDR1 SEHNR and CDR2 FQNEAQ (reference sequence). CDR3 amino acids: CASSLRDPTEAFF. The CDR3 nucleotides are TGTGCCAGCAGCTTAAGGGATCCCACTGAAGCTTTCTTT.

This clonotype was recorded at least ten times. This sequence joins TRBV4-1 and TRBJ1-5; maybe TRBD1 (5 bases). This CDR3 has 17 residues. Germline CDR1 and CDR2: MGHRA and YSYEKL. Trimming removed 1 base at V and 5 bases at J, with 18 bases between. CDR3 loop: CASSQGAGSRNDQPQHF. The CDR3 bases are TGCGCCAGCAGCCAAGGGGCAGGGAGTCGAAATGATCAGCCCCAGCATTTT.

The sample holds many counts of this clonotype. The rearrangement uses TRBV6-5 and TRBJ2-5; D not resolved. CDR1 and CDR2 (germline): MNHEY, SVGAGI. The CDR3 consists of 14 residues. Trimming removed 2 bases from V and 5 bases from J, with 12 bases in between. This CDR3 reads CASSYNVHRETQYF. CDR3 in DNA: TGTGCCAGCAGTTACAATGTCCACCGTGAGACCCAGTACTTC.

This clonotype has at least ten counts. The J gene is TRBJ2-3, the V gene TRBV12-3 or TRBV12-4, with D unresolved. The CDR3 runs to 15 residues. Trimming took off 3 bases at V and 0 bases at J, with 10 bases between the two ends. This CDR3 is CASSLRFSSTDTQYF. CDR3 sequence (DNA): TGTGCCAGCAGTTTGAGATTCTCTAGCACAGATACGCAGTATTTT.

V and J are TRBV15 and TRBJ2-7, with D possibly called TRBD1 or TRBD2 (5 bases each). Germline values: CDR1 LNHNV, CDR2 YYDKDF (reference sequence). The CDR3 loop spans 14 amino acids. The V and J ends lost 1 base and 3 bases respectively, with 10 bases between them. CDR3 sequence (DNA): TGTGCCACCAGCAGAGGGGACGAGTTCTACGAGCAGTACTTC. Translation: CATSRGDEFYEQYF.

This clonotype came up many times. J is TRBJ1-5 and V is TRBV5-8, with D tentatively TRBD1 (5 bases). The V gene lost 4 bases and the J gene lost 6 bases, with 20 bases spanning the gap. CDR1 and CDR2 from the germline V gene are SGHTS and YDEGEE. This CDR3 spans 16 amino acids. The CDR3 bases are TGTGCCAGCAGCCCCGAGGGGTTCCGATTCAGTCAGCCCCAGCATTTT. This encodes CASSPEGFRFSQPQHF.

This clonotype was seen ten or more times. The V gene is TRBV24-1, the J gene TRBJ2-3; no firm D call. Trimming took off 3 bases at V and 1 base at J, with 16 bases between the two ends. The CDR3 loop spans 17 amino acids. Germline loops: CDR1 KGHDR, CDR2 SFDVKD. The CDR3: CATSDNRASEGTDTQYF. Here the CDR3 DNA reads TGTGCCACCAGTGATAATAGGGCCTCCGAGGGCACAGATACGCAGTATTTT.

Concerning this clonotype: A much larger clone differs from this one at a single base, so this may be a read error. This likely comes from a read error, as the CDR3 has no conserved phenylalanine or tryptophan at its end. This chain joins TRBV6-6 and TRBJ1-1; D is uncertain. The CDR3 extends over 14 amino acids. V lost 0 bases, J lost 1 base, and 6 bases lay in between. Germline values: CDR1 MNHNY, CDR2 SVGAGI (reference sequence). CDR3 residues: CASSYSGENTEAFL. CDR3 bases: TGTGCCAGCAGTTACTCTGGGGAGAACACTGAAGCTTTCTTG.

This clonotype was detected many times. The chain links TRBV10-1 to TRBJ2-3; D unclear. The CDR3 spans 15 residues. Per germline, CDR1 WNHNN and CDR2 SYGVQD (reference sequence). Trimming shortened V by 0 bases and J by 3 bases, and 10 bases separated the two germline ends. The CDR3 DNA is TGCGCCAGCAGTGAGTCGTGGGTAGGGACAGATACGCAGTATTTT. Translated, it gives CASSESWVGTDTQYF.

The sample holds a few counts of this clonotype. The chain links TRBV5-1 to TRBJ1-5; a possible D gene is TRBD1 (5 bases). Germline V gene lookup returns CDR1 SGHRS and CDR2 YFSETQ. This CDR3 is 15 amino acids long. V lost 0 bases to trimming and J lost 3 bases, with 10 bases between them. DNA for the CDR3: TGCGCCAGCAGCTTGGCCCCAGGGAACAATCAGCCCCAGCATTTT. Encoded protein: CASSLAPGNNQPQHF.

This clonotype was picked up many times. The J gene is TRBJ1-2, the V gene TRBV11-2, with TRBD1 as a possible D gene (6 bases). Germline CDR1 SGHAT, CDR2 FQNNGV. Trimming left V 2 bases short and J 2 bases short, with 6 bases between. CDR3 length: 13 residues. The CDR3 sequence is CASSLQGNYGYTF. The CDR3 nucleotides are TGTGCCAGCAGCTTACAGGGGAACTATGGCTACACCTTC.

This clonotype has ten or more counts. The rearrangement joins TRBV24-1 to TRBJ2-2, with D possibly being TRBD2 (6 bases). Per germline, CDR1 KGHDR and CDR2 SFDVKD. This CDR3 has 15 residues. The ends were cut back, 0 bases at V and 4 bases at J, with 8 bases in the middle. The CDR3: CATSDLGGPTGELFF. The CDR3 DNA reads as TGTGCCACCAGTGATTTGGGAGGGCCCACCGGGGAGCTGTTTTTT.

There are many counts of this clonotype. This sequence joins TRBV29-1 and TRBJ2-3; TRBD1 or TRBD2 may be the D gene (6 bases each). CDR1 is SQVTM and CDR2 is ANQGSEA in the germline V gene. The CDR3 is 13 amino acids. Deletions cut 3 bases from V and 2 bases from J, with 9 bases between. CDR3 DNA sequence: TGCAGCGTTGATAGGGGGGCCACAGATACGCAGTATTTT. It codes for CSVDRGATDTQYF.